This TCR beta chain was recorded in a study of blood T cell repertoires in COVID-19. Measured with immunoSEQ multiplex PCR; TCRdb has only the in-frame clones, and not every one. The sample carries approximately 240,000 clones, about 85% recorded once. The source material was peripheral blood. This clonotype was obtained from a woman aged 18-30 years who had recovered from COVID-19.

The CDR3 loop reads CASSRTGLPQTEQYF. CDR3 nucleotide sequence: TGTGCCAGCAGCAGAACAGGGCTTCCCCAAACAGAGCAGTACTTC. The chain combines TRBV27 with TRBJ2-7, with D perhaps matching TRBD1 (6 bases). This CDR3 contains 15 residues. V was trimmed by 6 bases and J by 7 bases, leaving 22 bases between them. Germline CDR1 is MNHEY and CDR2 is SMNVEV (reference sequence).